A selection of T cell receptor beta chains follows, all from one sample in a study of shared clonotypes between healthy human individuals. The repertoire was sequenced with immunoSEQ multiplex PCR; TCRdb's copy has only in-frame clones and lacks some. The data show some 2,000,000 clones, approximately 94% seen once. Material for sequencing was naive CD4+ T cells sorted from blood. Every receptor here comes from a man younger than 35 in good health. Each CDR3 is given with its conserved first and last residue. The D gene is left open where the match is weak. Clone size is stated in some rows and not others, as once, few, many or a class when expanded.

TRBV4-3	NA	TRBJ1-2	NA	TGCGCCAGCAGCCAAGATCTTGGCCGCCCTAACTATGGCTACACCTTC	CASSQDLGRPNYGYTF
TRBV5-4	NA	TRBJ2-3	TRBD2	TGTGCCAGCAGCTTGGGTGGGGGGGATCCGACAGATACGCAGTATTTT	CASSLGGGDPTDTQYF
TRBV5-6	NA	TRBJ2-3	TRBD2	TGTGCCAGCAGCTTTGATGCGGGAGGTAACAGCACAGATACGCAGTATTTT	CASSFDAGGNSTDTQYF
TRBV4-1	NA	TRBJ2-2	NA	TGCGCCAGCAGCCGGGAGGGGGACACCGGGGAGCTGTTTTTT	CASSREGDTGELFF
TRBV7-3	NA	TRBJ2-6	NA	TGTGCCAGCAGCCCCTTCGGGGCCAACGTCCTGACTTTC	CASSPFGANVLTF
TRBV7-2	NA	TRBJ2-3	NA	TGTGCCAGCAGCCGGGTGGGCAGCAGCACAGATACGCAGTATTTT	CASSRVGSSTDTQYF
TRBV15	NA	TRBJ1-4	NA	TGTGCCACCAGCCCCACAGGGTACGGCCTTGCAACTAATGAAAAACTGTTTTTT	CATSPTGYGLATNEKLFF
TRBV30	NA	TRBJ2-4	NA	TGTGCCTGGAGCAGGGTACCCAAAAACATTCAGTACTTC	CAWSRVPKNIQYF
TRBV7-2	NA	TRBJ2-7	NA	TGTGCCAGCAGCCCCCGGACTGGATCCTACGAGCAGTACTTC	CASSPRTGSYEQYF
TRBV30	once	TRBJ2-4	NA	TGTGCCTGGAAGTGGGGGGCCAAAAACATTCAGTACTTC	CAWKWGAKNIQYF
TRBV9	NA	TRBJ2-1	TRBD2	TGTGCCAGCAGCGCCCCTAGCGGGAGGATCGATGAGCAGTTCTTC	CASSAPSGRIDEQFF
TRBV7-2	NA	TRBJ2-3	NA	TGTGCCAGCAGTCCCCGGTTGAAGTGGGCTAGGGATACGCAGTATTTT	CASSPRLKWARDTQYF
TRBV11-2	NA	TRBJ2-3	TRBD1	TGTGCCAGCAGGCAGGGGGTCGGGACACGCACAGATACGCAGTATTTT	CASRQGVGTRTDTQYF
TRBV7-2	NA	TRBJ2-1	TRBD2	TGTGCCAGCAGCTTAGTCGGGACACTAGAGCGGGAGTGGCAGTTCTTC	CASSLVGTLEREWQFF
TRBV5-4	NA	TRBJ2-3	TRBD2	TGTGCCAGCAGCTTGGAGGGGACTAGGGTAGATACGCAGTATTTT	CASSLEGTRVDTQYF
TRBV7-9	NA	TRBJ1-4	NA	TGTGCCAGCAGCTTAGTTGGCACAGCTTTTGAAAAACTGTTTTTT	CASSLVGTAFEKLFF
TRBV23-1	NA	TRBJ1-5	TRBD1	TGCGCCAGCAGCAAATATGACAGGGGGGATCAGCCCCAGCATTTT	CASSKYDRGDQPQHF
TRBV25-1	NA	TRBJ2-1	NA	TGTGCCAGCAGTGCTCCTACAGGGTCTAGCTCCTACAATGAGCAGTTCTTC	CASSAPTGSSSYNEQFF